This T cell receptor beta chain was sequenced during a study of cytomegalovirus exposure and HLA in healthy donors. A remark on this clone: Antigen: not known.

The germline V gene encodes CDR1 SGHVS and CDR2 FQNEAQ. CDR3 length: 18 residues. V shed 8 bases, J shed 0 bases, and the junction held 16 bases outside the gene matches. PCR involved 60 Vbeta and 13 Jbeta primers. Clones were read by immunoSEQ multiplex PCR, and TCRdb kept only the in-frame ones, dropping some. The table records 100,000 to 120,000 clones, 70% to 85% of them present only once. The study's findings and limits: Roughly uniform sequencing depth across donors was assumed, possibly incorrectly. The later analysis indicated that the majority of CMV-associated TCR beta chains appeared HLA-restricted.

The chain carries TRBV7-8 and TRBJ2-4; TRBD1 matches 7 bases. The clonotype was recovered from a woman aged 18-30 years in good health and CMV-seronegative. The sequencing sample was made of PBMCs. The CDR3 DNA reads TGTGCCAGCGGCCTGGGGACAGACAGTACTCTAGCCAAAAACATTCAGTACTTC. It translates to CASGLGTDSTLAKNIQYF.